This T cell receptor beta chain was captured in a study of blood T cell repertoires in COVID-19. Study details: The samples span acute and convalescent COVID-19 from the United States, Italy and Spain. From T cells, B-cell-depleted T cells, or PBMCs came the material, which was cDNA or gDNA.

Original processing methods: Estimated nucleated cell counts came from reference gene primer amplification. Clones were sequenced by immunoSEQ multiplex PCR, and TCRdb holds only the in-frame ones, with some missing. The V and J calls and the clone size are those of that table, but D and trimming were determined from the DNA. The sample carries 200,000 to 250,000 clones, roughly 81% recorded once. Only one count was recorded for this clone. The CDR3 length is 13 residues. V lost 2 bases and J lost 8; bases outside the gene matches: 6. Per the germline V gene, CDR1 is SGHNT and CDR2 is YYREEE (reference sequence).

V is TRBV5-4 and J is TRBJ1-2; 7 bases map to TRBD1. Sequenced: peripheral blood. This clonotype was obtained from a woman between 50 and 59 years old with active or convalescent COVID-19. The CDR3 loop is CASSFRTGRGYTF. CDR3 nucleotide sequence: TGTGCCAGCAGCTTTCGGACAGGACGGGGCTACACCTTC.